This entry lists 28 T cell receptor beta chains sequenced from one sample in a study of STAT5B mutations in CD4+ large granular lymphocyte leukemia. The table came from immunoSEQ multiplex PCR; TCRdb's copy has only in-frame clones and leaves some out. Of around 28,000 clones listed, about two thirds are singletons. Material: CD4+ T cells from blood buffy coats. The source of these receptors is a human donor in good health.

This chain uses TRBV7-8 with TRBJ1-1; TRBD1 agrees at 8 bases. The V and J ends lost 3 bases and 5 bases, in that order; junction bases with no gene match: 11. Looked up from germline, CDR1 is SGHVS and CDR2 is FQNEAQ. The CDR3 runs to 16 residues. CDR3 DNA sequence: TGTGCCAGCAGCTTGCCCCCCTGGGACAGGCGGACTGAAGCTTTCTTT. This encodes CASSLPPWDRRTEAFF.

J is TRBJ1-1 and V is TRBV18, with D unclear. CDR3 length equals 13 residues. The V and J ends lost 6 bases and 2 bases respectively, with 10 bases between them. CDR1 and CDR2 from the germline V gene are KGHSH and LQKENI. The CDR3 is CASSQTPNTEAFF. The CDR3 bases are TGTGCCAGCTCTCAGACACCCAACACTGAAGCTTTCTTT.

The chain has TRBV14 and TRBJ2-6; 11 bases align to TRBD1. This CDR3 contains 19 residues. J gave up 4 bases and V 3 bases, and 11 bases lay outside the gene matches. CDR1 SGHDN and CDR2 FVKESK come from the germline V gene. CDR3 residues: CASSHLRDRGTWGANVLTF. DNA for the CDR3: TGTGCCAGCAGCCACCTACGGGACAGGGGGACCTGGGGGGCCAACGTCCTGACTTTC.

This clone has just a few counts. The chain has TRBV29-1 and TRBJ1-1; D unclear. The V gene's germline CDR1 is SQVTM and CDR2 ANQGSEA. Between the trimmed V and J ends, which lost 6 bases and 0 bases, there was a span of 8 bases. This CDR3 is built from 12 residues. Here the CDR3 reads CSVVVVNTEAFF. The CDR3 nucleotides read TGCAGCGTCGTTGTCGTGAACACTGAAGCTTTCTTT.

By sample share, this clone is medium-sized. The chain employs TRBV29-1 and TRBJ1-1; weak D call: TRBD1 (5 bases). The ends were cut back, 7 bases at V and 0 bases at J, with 15 bases in the middle. The CDR3 is 14 residues long. Germline V gene data show CDR1 as SQVTM and CDR2 as ANQGSEA. This CDR3 reads CSATGAGLNTEAFF. CDR3 bases: TGCAGCGCTACCGGGGCAGGCCTGAACACTGAAGCTTTCTTT.

The chain carries TRBV5-1 and TRBJ1-3; 11 bases line up with TRBD1. The V gene end was trimmed by 4 bases and the J gene end by 4 bases; junction bases not matched to a gene: 10. Germline lookup yields CDR1 SGHRS and CDR2 YFSETQ. The CDR3 has 17 amino acids. The CDR3 coding sequence is TGCGCCAGCAGCGCCGGAGGACAGGGGGCGGGAGGAAACACCATATATTTT. Protein sequence: CASSAGGQGAGGNTIYF.

V is TRBV18 and J is TRBJ1-5; D is undetermined. This CDR3 is 16 amino acids long. Per the germline V gene, CDR1 is KGHSH and CDR2 is LQKENI. With 3 bases removed from V and 1 base from J, the gap between germline ends came to 13 bases. The CDR3 loop is CASSPDLLGSNQPQHF. The DNA for the CDR3 is TGTGCCAGCTCACCGGACCTTTTAGGGAGCAATCAGCCCCAGCATTTT.

The rearrangement joins TRBV7-2 to TRBJ2-5; D perhaps matches TRBD1 (6 bases). V lost 11 bases and J 2 bases, leaving 12 bases between the germline ends. This CDR3 has 12 residues. Germline V gene data show CDR1 as SGHTA and CDR2 as FQGNSA. CDR3 DNA: TGTGCCGGACGGCAGGGGCAAGAGACCCAGTACTTC. Protein sequence: CAGRQGQETQYF.

J is TRBJ1-4 and V is TRBV7-9; 7 bases map to TRBD1. V shed 3 bases and J 6 bases; nucleotides not matched to a gene: 4. The germline gives CDR1 SEHNR, CDR2 FQNEAQ (reference sequence). This CDR3 is 14 amino acids long. CDR3 DNA sequence: TGTGCCAGCAGCTTTGGGCAGGGGGATGAAAAACTGTTTTTT. It specifies CASSFGQGDEKLFF.

The V and J genes are TRBV6-5 and TRBJ2-1; D is unclear. Germline V gene sequence: CDR1 MNHEY, CDR2 SVGAGI. This CDR3 contains 11 residues. With 7 bases removed from V and 4 bases from J, the gap between germline ends came to 5 bases. The CDR3 loop is CASTEYNEQFF. The CDR3 region has the DNA TGTGCCAGCACGGAGTACAATGAGCAGTTCTTC.

The chain joins TRBV7-8 to TRBJ2-5, with 9 nucleotides matching TRBD2. Trimming removed 4 bases from V and 2 bases from J; junction bases left unmatched: 5. CDR3 length: 15 residues. Germline V lookup: CDR1 SGHVS, CDR2 FQNEAQ. The CDR3 DNA reads TGTGCCAGCAGCTCGGGACTAGCAATTCAAGAGACCCAGTACTTC. This gives the protein CASSSGLAIQETQYF.

The chain carries TRBV19 and TRBJ2-3, with 7 bases aligning to TRBD1. CDR3 size: 17 residues. Germline loops: CDR1 LNHDA, CDR2 SQIVND (reference sequence). With V trimmed by 0 bases and J by 5 bases, 11 bases remained unmatched. This chain's CDR3 is CASSIDAQTGYLDTQYF. The CDR3 region has the DNA TGTGCCAGTAGTATAGACGCCCAGACAGGGTATCTAGATACGCAGTATTTT.

The rearrangement links TRBV11-3 to TRBJ2-1, with a weak D call TRBD2 (5 bases). V was shortened by 1 base and J by 9 bases, with 19 bases between the two germline ends. The germline V gene has CDR1 SGHNT and CDR2 YENEEA. The CDR3 covers 16 residues. The CDR3 nucleotides read TGTGCCAGCAGCTTAGTACTAGGTCAACCAGTGGGTGAGCAGTTCTTC. Its translation: CASSLVLGQPVGEQFF.

The chain carries TRBV28 and TRBJ2-7; possibly TRBD1 or TRBD2 for D (6 bases each). V was cut by 6 bases and J by 3 bases, with 24 bases left in between. This CDR3 contains 17 residues. Germline V gene data show CDR1 as MDHEN and CDR2 as SYDVKM. The CDR3 DNA reads as TGTGCCAGCAGACGTTCCTCCCCGAGACTAGGGGGCTACGAGCAGTACTTC. It codes for CASRRSSPRLGGYEQYF.

The chain is built from TRBV7-2 and TRBJ1-1; TRBD1 is a possible D gene (5 bases). V was pared by 2 bases and J by 0 bases, with 10 bases between. From germline, CDR1 is SGHTA and CDR2 FQGNSA. The CDR3 contains 15 residues. The CDR3 DNA reads TGTGCCAGCAGCTTACGTGGCAGGGTGAACACTGAAGCTTTCTTT. This sequence encodes CASSLRGRVNTEAFF.

The genes are TRBV15 and TRBJ1-6; 8 bases are a match to TRBD1. J lost 9 bases, V lost 6 bases, and 4 bases had no gene match. Germline lookup yields CDR1 LNHNV and CDR2 YYDKDF (reference sequence). CDR3 size: 13 residues. CDR3 in DNA: TGTGCCACCAGAGGGACAGGCATTTCACCCCTCCACTTT. This codes for CATRGTGISPLHF.

The chain couples TRBV10-3 to TRBJ1-1; weak D call: TRBD1 (6 bases). CDR1 and CDR2 from the germline V gene are ENHRY and SYGVKD. This CDR3 has 13 residues. The germline V and J ends were trimmed by 3 bases and 4 bases, with 9 bases remaining between them. As DNA, the CDR3 is TGTGCCATCAGTGACTTAGGGGGCACTGAAGCTTTCTTT. Protein sequence: CAISDLGGTEAFF.

The V and J genes are TRBV5-1 and TRBJ2-1, with TRBD1 as a possible D gene (6 bases). V lost 3 bases and J 7 bases, leaving 20 bases between the germline ends. Looked up from germline, CDR1 is SGHRS and CDR2 is YFSETQ. The CDR3 is 16 residues long. The CDR3 nucleotides are TGCGCCAGCAGCTGGGGCTGGGCAGGGGCTAATAATGAGCAGTTCTTC. Encoded protein: CASSWGWAGANNEQFF.

This chain connects TRBV6-5 to TRBJ2-1; 10 positions match TRBD2. This CDR3 contains 14 residues. Germline V CDR1 and CDR2: MNHEY, SVGAGI. The V and J ends lost 6 bases and 10 bases, in that order; junction bases with no gene match: 9. CDR3 protein: CASRPGLASGEQFF. The CDR3, as DNA: TGTGCCAGCAGACCGGGACTAGCGAGCGGGGAGCAGTTCTTC.

V usage is TRBV30 and J usage is TRBJ2-2; D unresolved. The V and J ends lost 1 base and 4 bases respectively, with 7 bases between them. CDR1 and CDR2 from the germline V gene are GTSNPN and SVGIG (reference sequence). The CDR3 totals 13 residues. CDR3 amino acids: CAWSAAPTGELFF. For the CDR3, the DNA is TGTGCCTGGAGTGCAGCACCCACCGGGGAGCTGTTTTTT. Based on the CDR3 plus reference TRBV30 and TRBJ2-2, the full variable domain is SQTIHQWPATLVQPVGSPLSLECTVEGTSNPNLYWYRQAAGRGLQLLFYSVGIGQISSEVPQNLSASRPQDRQFILSSKKLLLSDSGFYLCAWSAAPTGELFFGEGSRLTVL.

The V call is TRBV7-2, the J call TRBJ1-5, with unresolved D. The CDR3 has 14 amino acids. The ends were cut back, 5 bases at V and 4 bases at J, with 12 bases in the middle. CDR1 and CDR2 from the germline V gene are SGHTA and FQGNSA. This CDR3 is CASSASNTNQPQHF. The CDR3 DNA reads TGTGCCAGCAGCGCCTCTAATACAAATCAGCCCCAGCATTTT. Supplemented by reference TRBV7-2 and TRBJ1-5, the full variable domain reads GAGVSQSPSNKVTEKGKDVELRCDPISGHTALYWYRQSLGQGLEFLIYFQGNSAPDKSGLPSDRFSAERTGGSVSTLTIQRTQQEDSAVYLCASSASNTNQPQHFGDGTRLSIL.

This chain links TRBV30 with TRBJ2-7, with D tentatively TRBD1 (5 bases). Germline CDR1 GTSNPN, CDR2 SVGIG (reference sequence). The CDR3 runs 13 residues. Deletions cut 0 bases from V and 3 bases from J, with 9 bases between. The CDR3 spells CAWSVDRYYEQYF. As DNA, the CDR3 is TGTGCCTGGAGTGTAGACAGATACTACGAGCAGTACTTC.

This chain links TRBV19 with TRBJ2-2; D uncertain. The CDR3 extends over 15 amino acids. Germline V lookup: CDR1 LNHDA, CDR2 SQIVND (reference sequence). The V end was cut by 8 bases, the J end by 6 bases, with 19 bases between. This CDR3 is CASHERHWASGELFF. DNA of the CDR3: TGTGCCAGTCACGAAAGGCACTGGGCATCCGGGGAGCTGTTTTTT.

The V call is TRBV29-1, the J call TRBJ2-1; 8 bases are a match to TRBD2. Germline V gene lookup returns CDR1 SQVTM and CDR2 ANQGSEA. The CDR3 is 14 amino acids. The V gene end was trimmed by 6 bases and the J gene end by 5 bases; junction bases not matched to a gene: 9. This CDR3 is CSVATSGINNEQFF. CDR3 in DNA: TGCAGCGTCGCAACTAGCGGCATAAACAATGAGCAGTTCTTC.

CDR3 DNA: TGTGCCAGCAGTCCCGGCGGGCCGAGAGATCAGCCCCAGCATTTT. Amino acid sequence: CASSPGGPRDQPQHF. V gene TRBV28 combines with J gene TRBJ1-5, with D unresolved. Germline V gene lookup returns CDR1 MDHEN and CDR2 SYDVKM. The CDR3 runs 15 residues. V was clipped by 5 bases and J by 5 bases, with 16 bases between them.

This chain connects TRBV18 to TRBJ2-5, with TRBD2 matching over 8 bases. J gave up 1 base and V 4 bases, and 2 bases lay outside the gene matches. This CDR3 is 14 amino acids long. The germline gives CDR1 KGHSH, CDR2 LQKENI. Here the CDR3 DNA reads TGTGCCAGCTCACTGAGCGGGAGCCAAGAGACCCAGTACTTC. This translates into CASSLSGSQETQYF.

The chain combines TRBV6-1 with TRBJ1-5; D gene uncertain. The CDR3 contains 11 residues. Per germline, CDR1 MNHNS and CDR2 SASEGT. V lost 2 bases, J lost 15 bases, and 11 bases lay in between. CDR3 sequence reads: CASSETALWHF. The CDR3 DNA is TGTGCCAGCAGTGAAACGGCGCTGTGGCATTTT.

This rearrangement joins TRBV2 to TRBJ2-3; D ambiguous. V was clipped by 7 bases and J by 4 bases, with 9 bases between them. Germline V gene data show CDR1 as SNHLY and CDR2 as FYNNEI. The CDR3 is made up of 12 amino acids. In nucleotides, the CDR3 is TGTGCCAGCACGCGACACCCAGATACGCAGTATTTT. Translation gives CASTRHPDTQYF.